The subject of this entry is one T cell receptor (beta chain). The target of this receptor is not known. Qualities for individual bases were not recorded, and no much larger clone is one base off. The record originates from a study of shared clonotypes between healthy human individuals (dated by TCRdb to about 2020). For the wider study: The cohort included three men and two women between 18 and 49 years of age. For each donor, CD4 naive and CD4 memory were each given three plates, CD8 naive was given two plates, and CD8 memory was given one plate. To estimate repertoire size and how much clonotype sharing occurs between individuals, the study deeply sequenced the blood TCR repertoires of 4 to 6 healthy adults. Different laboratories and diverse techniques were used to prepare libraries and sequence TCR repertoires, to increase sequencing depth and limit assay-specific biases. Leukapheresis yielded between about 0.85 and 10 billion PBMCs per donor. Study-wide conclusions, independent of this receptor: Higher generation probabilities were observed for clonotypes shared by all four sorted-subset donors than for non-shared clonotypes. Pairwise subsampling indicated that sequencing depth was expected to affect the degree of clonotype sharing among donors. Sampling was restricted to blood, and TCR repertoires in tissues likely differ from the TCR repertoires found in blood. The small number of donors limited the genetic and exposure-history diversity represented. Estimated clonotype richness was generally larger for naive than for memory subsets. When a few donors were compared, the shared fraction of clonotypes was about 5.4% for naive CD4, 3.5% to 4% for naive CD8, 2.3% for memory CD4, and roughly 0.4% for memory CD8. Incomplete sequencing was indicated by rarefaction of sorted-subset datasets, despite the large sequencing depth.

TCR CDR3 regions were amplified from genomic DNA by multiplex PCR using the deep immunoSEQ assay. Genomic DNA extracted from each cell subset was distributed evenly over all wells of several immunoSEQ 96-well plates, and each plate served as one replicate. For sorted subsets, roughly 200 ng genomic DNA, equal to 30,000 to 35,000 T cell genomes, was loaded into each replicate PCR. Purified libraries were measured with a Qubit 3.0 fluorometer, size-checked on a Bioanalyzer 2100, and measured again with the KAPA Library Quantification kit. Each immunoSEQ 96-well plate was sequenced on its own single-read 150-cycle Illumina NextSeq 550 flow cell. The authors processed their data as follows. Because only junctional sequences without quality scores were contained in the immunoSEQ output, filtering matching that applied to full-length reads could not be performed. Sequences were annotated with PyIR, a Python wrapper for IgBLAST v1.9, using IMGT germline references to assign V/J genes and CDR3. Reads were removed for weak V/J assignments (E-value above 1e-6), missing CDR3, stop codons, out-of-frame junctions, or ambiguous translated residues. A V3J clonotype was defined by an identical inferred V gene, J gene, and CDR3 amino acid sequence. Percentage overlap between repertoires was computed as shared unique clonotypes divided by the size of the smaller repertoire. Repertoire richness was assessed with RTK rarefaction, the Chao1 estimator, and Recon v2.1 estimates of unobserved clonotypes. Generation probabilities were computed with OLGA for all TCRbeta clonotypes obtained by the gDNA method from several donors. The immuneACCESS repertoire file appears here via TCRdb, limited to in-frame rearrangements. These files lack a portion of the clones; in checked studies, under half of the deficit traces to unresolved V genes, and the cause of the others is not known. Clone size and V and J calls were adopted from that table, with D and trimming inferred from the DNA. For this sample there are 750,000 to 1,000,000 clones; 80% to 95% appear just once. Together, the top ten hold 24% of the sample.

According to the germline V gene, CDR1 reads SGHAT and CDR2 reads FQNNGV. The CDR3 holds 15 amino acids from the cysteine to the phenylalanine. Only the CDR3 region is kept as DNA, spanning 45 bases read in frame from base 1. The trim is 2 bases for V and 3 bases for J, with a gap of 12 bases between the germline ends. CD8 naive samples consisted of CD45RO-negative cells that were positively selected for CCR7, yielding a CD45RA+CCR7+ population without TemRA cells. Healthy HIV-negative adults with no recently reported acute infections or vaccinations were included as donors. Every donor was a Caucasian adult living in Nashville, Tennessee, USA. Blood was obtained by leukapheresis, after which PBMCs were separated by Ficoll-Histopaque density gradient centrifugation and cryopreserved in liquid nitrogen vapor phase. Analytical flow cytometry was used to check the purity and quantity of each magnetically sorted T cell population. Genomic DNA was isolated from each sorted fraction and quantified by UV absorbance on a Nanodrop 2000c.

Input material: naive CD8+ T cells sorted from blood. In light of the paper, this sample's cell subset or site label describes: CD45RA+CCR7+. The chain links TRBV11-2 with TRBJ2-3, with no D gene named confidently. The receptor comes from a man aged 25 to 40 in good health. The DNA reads TGTGCCAGCAGCTTATGGGGAATGTCTACAGATACGCAGTATTTT. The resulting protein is CASSLWGMSTDTQYF.